The clone carrying this T cell receptor beta chain occurred many times. TCRdb itself ran the reads through MiXCR, one entry per CDR3 protein. The sample comprises 200,000 to 300,000 distinct CDR3 sequences, around 30% of which are singletons, and almost 7.5% rests with the top ten. The data were taken from a study of kidney transplant recipient with SARS-CoV-2 infection. The junction had 27 bases not matched to a gene; V was cut back by 6 bases and J by 6 bases. This CDR3 contains 21 residues. CDR1 is LNHDA, CDR2 SQIVND, per germline (reference sequence). The sequence came from a male patient between 25 and 39 years old who had COVID-19 and was a kidney transplant recipient. The T cells may partly be graft donor cells. The sample was a blood sample, taken at baseline and on approximately day 120 from a kidney transplant recipient. This chain joins TRBV19 and TRBJ2-2; 8 nucleotides match TRBD1. CDR3 DNA: TGTGCCAGTAGCATCACCCTAGGGAACAGGGGGGTCAAAGTGCCAGCCGGGGAGCTGTTTTTT. The encoded protein is CASSITLGNRGVKVPAGELFF.